Given below is one T cell receptor beta chain in context. What it recognizes is unknown. These data are taken from a study of shared clonotypes between healthy human individuals. The wider study: The cohort comprised a couple of women and a few men. Their ages spanned 18 to 49 years.

Assay: immunoSEQ multiplex PCR; the TCRdb copy retains only in-frame clones and omits some. The table records around 560,000 clones, 85% to 95% of them present only once. CDR1 is SNHLY and CDR2 is FYNNEI in the germline V gene. Trimming pared 4 bases from V and 0 bases from J, leaving 13 bases between. The CDR3 consists of 16 residues. Study-level points and caveats: Tissue TCR repertoires likely differ from these blood-only repertoires. Unshared clonotypes carried lower generation probabilities than those common to all four donors.

Naive CD8 isolation took CD45RO-negative cells positively selected for CCR7 and excluded terminally differentiated effector memory CD45RA+ cells. The donors were all Caucasian adults (living in Nashville, Tennessee). Specimen: naive CD8+ T cells sorted from blood. The receptor comes from a woman in her twenties or thirties in good health. The chain carries TRBV2 and TRBJ2-1, with no clear D. The CDR3 DNA follows: TGTGCCAGCAGTGTTGGCACCCCGAGCTCCTACAATGAGCAGTTCTTC. Its protein is CASSVGTPSSYNEQFF.